What follows are 7 T cell receptor beta chains derived from one specimen sequenced in a study of regulatory T cells in long-lasting Graves disease. Time point in this sample: newly diagnosed GD, antithyroid drugs for less than 3 months. Extracted RNA from PBMCs served as the source of the TCR library. Building of the TCR beta libraries involved iRepertoire HTBI primers and Arm-PCR of CDR3 regions. TCRdb re-analysed the multiplex PCR reads in MiXCR, keeping a single row per CDR3 protein. Of approximately 400,000 distinct CDR3 sequences listed, 14% to 15% are singletons. These data also featured in a second study, about T cells in Graves' hyperthyroidism and ophthalmopathy.

Sequenced material: peripheral blood mononuclear cells (PBMCs), taken at new diagnosis, from a patient treated with antithyroid drugs. The receptors come from a woman under 40 with Graves disease.

This clonotype was seen many times. This chain joins TRBV25-1 and TRBJ1-5; 7 bases are shared with TRBD1. This CDR3 has 15 residues. Germline assignment: CDR1 MGHDK and CDR2 SYGVNS. The V and J ends lost 3 bases and 8 bases, in that order; junction bases with no gene match: 10. For the CDR3, the DNA is TGTGCCAGCAGTGAGCCTGGGGCAGGGGGTGAGCCCCAGCATTTT. Its protein product is CASSEPGAGGEPQHF.

This clonotype was observed a few times. This chain links TRBV4-1 with TRBJ2-5, with 8 bases identical to TRBD2. V trimming: 6 bases; J trimming: 5 bases; junction bases outside the gene matches: 11. The CDR3 length is 15 residues. Germline CDR1 and CDR2: MGHRA and YSYEKL. The CDR3 reads CASRTSGRGWETQYF. CDR3 nucleotides: TGCGCCAGCAGGACCAGCGGGAGAGGTTGGGAGACCCAGTACTTC.

In its sample, this clonotype was seen a few times. A much bigger clone sits one base away, suggesting this may be a read error. This chain connects TRBV20-1 to TRBJ2-1, with 7 bases that match TRBD2. The CDR3 is 13 amino acids. Germline assignment: CDR1 DFQATT and CDR2 SNEGSKA (reference sequence). CDR3 region: CGARAGSYNEQFF. DNA for the CDR3: TGCGGTGCTAGAGCGGGGTCCTACAATGAGCAGTTCTTC.

This clonotype came up many times. This chain links TRBV30 with TRBJ2-3, with a weak D call TRBD2 (5 bases). The CDR3 is 12 amino acids. V lost 5 bases to trimming and J lost 6 bases, with 12 bases between them. The germline V gene has CDR1 GTSNPN and CDR2 SVGIG (reference sequence). CDR3 sequence reads: CAWGGGMDTQYF. DNA of the CDR3: TGTGCCTGGGGAGGTGGGATGGATACGCAGTATTTT.

This clonotype was counted only a few times. The chain is built from TRBV30 and TRBJ2-1; perhaps TRBD1 as D (6 bases). Per the germline V gene, CDR1 is GTSNPN and CDR2 is SVGIG (reference sequence). V was cut by 5 bases and J by 2 bases, with 19 bases left in between. This CDR3 contains 16 residues. In nucleotides, the CDR3 is TGTGCCTGGGGTAAGCAGGGGACATCAACCTACAATGAGCAGTTCTTC. Translated, it gives CAWGKQGTSTYNEQFF. Full variable domain (remainder filled in from reference TRBV30 and TRBJ2-1): SQTIHQWPATLVQPVGSPLSLECTVEGTSNPNLYWYRQAAGRGLQLLFYSVGIGQISSEVPQNLSASRPQDRQFILSSKKLLLSDSGFYLCAWGKQGTSTYNEQFFGPGTRLTVL.

The chain combines TRBV5-4 with TRBJ1-2, with no clear D. V lost 4 bases to trimming and J lost 3 bases, with 10 bases between them. Germline CDR1 and CDR2: SGHNT and YYREEE (reference sequence). This CDR3 spans 13 amino acids. CDR3 sequence (DNA): TGTGCCAGCAGCGGCGGACGGCACTATGGCTACACCTTC. Protein sequence: CASSGGRHYGYTF.

This clonotype was observed at least ten times. J is TRBJ2-3 and V is TRBV12-3 or TRBV12-4, with 9 bases that match TRBD2. CDR3 size: 14 residues. J gave up 5 bases and V 6 bases, and 6 bases lay outside the gene matches. The DNA for the CDR3 is TGTGCCAGCAGCCAGGTAGCGGGAGAAGATACGCAGTATTTT. Its translation: CASSQVAGEDTQYF.